The 14 T cell receptor beta chains presented below share a single source sample, sequenced in a study of T cell repertoires in cytomegalovirus infection. TCRdb reprocessed the reads via MiXCR and lists one record per CDR3 protein. This table has some 220,000 distinct CDR3 sequences, 38% appearing once. For these TCRs, the target antigens are not known. The sequenced sample was CD8+ T cells from cultured PBMCs, obtained from culture after CMV antigen stimulation. These receptors all come from a human donor in good health (CMV status not recorded). Some clones in this sample may be carry-over from other donors' samples.

This clonotype was seen only a few times. The CDR3 is CASSQDPGLNSPLHF. CDR3 DNA sequence: TGCGCCAGCAGCCAAGACCCCGGCCTTAATTCACCCCTCCACTTT. The gene calls are TRBV4-1 and TRBJ1-6; D uncertain. Germline V gene sequence: CDR1 MGHRA, CDR2 YSYEKL. The V end lost 0 bases, the J end lost 6 bases, and 9 bases lay between the germline ends. The CDR3 runs 15 residues.

In this sample, this clonotype turned up many times. The chain employs TRBV7-9 and TRBJ2-7; D is possibly TRBD1 (6 bases). The CDR3 extends over 12 amino acids. CDR1 and CDR2 from the germline V gene are SEHNR and FQNEAQ (reference sequence). Trimming shortened V by 2 bases and J by 6 bases, and 8 bases separated the two germline ends. The CDR3 protein is CASSLFRGEQYF. CDR3 nucleotides: TGTGCCAGCAGCTTATTCAGGGGCGAGCAGTACTTC.

In this sample, this clonotype turned up many times. The V and J genes are TRBV6-5 and TRBJ2-1; D remains ambiguous. Trimming took 2 bases from V and 7 from J, leaving 15 bases between them. Germline V CDR1 and CDR2: MNHEY, SVGAGI. The CDR3 has 15 residues. CDR3 loop: CASSYTRQPRNEQFF. Here the CDR3 DNA reads TGTGCCAGCAGTTACACAAGGCAGCCACGGAATGAGCAGTTCTTC.

This clonotype was counted a single time. The rearrangement uses TRBV20-1 and TRBJ1-1; 9 bases map to TRBD1. The CDR3 consists of 21 residues. Per the germline V gene, CDR1 is DFQATT and CDR2 is SNEGSKA (reference sequence). With 1 base clipped from V and 0 bases from J, the junction kept 21 bases outside the gene matches. The CDR3 DNA is TGCAGTGCTAGAGTCGGCCTTTTCGGAGAGGGGACAGGGACTATGAACACTGAAGCTTTCTTT. Residues: CSARVGLFGEGTGTMNTEAFF.

The V gene is TRBV12-3 or TRBV12-4, the J gene TRBJ2-7; D is ambiguous. The CDR3 has 15 amino acids. The germline V and J ends were trimmed by 1 base and 5 bases, with 15 bases remaining between them. CDR3 coding DNA: TGTGCCAGCAGTTTAGGGGTCCTAGTTATCCACGAGCAGTACTTC. As protein: CASSLGVLVIHEQYF.

Concerning this clonotype itself: The CDR3 does not end in the conserved phenylalanine or tryptophan, so this is likely a read error. The chain recombines TRBV27 with TRBJ2-1; 11 bases are shared with TRBD1. Germline CDR1 MNHEY, CDR2 SMNVEV (reference sequence). V was pared by 3 bases and J by 6 bases, with 4 bases of the junction left unmatched. This CDR3 has 15 amino acids. The CDR3 nucleotides read TGTGCCAGCAGTTTGGGACAGGGGGGGGTCAATGAGCAGTTCTAC. The encoded protein is CASSLGQGGVNEQFY.

In its sample, this clonotype was seen a few times. V and J are TRBV7-9 and TRBJ2-1; D is possibly TRBD2 (5 bases). V was pared by 1 base and J by 5 bases, with 18 bases between. CDR3 length: 17 amino acids. Germline CDR1 SEHNR, CDR2 FQNEAQ (reference sequence). CDR3 loop: CASSLGEGEWLNNEQFF. The CDR3 DNA sequence: TGTGCCAGCAGCTTAGGTGAGGGAGAATGGCTTAACAATGAGCAGTTCTTC.

V and J are TRBV20-1 and TRBJ2-1; D may be TRBD2 (5 bases). The CDR3 sequence is 15 residues long. Trimming left V 0 bases short and J 6 bases short, with 15 bases between. CDR1 DFQATT and CDR2 SNEGSKA come from the germline V gene (reference sequence). CDR3 in DNA: TGCAGTGCTAGAGACCACTCGGCGGGTGCCAATGAGCAGTTCTTC. Translating gives CSARDHSAGANEQFF.

This clonotype showed up just a few times. V usage is TRBV5-5 and J usage is TRBJ1-1; D gene ambiguous. The germline gives CDR1 SGHKS, CDR2 YYEKEE (reference sequence). The CDR3 runs to 15 residues. Trimming shortened V by 1 base and J by 1 base, and 11 bases separated the two germline ends. CDR3 protein: CASSLKTTGNTEAFF. Here the CDR3 DNA reads TGTGCCAGCAGCTTGAAAACGACGGGGAACACTGAAGCTTTCTTT.

The rearrangement uses TRBV19 and TRBJ1-1; D remains ambiguous. The CDR3 has 14 amino acids. V shed 5 bases and J shed 5 bases, with 15 bases lying between them. The germline gives CDR1 LNHDA, CDR2 SQIVND (reference sequence). CDR3 DNA: TGTGCCAGTAGTCCACGGGCCTTTACGACTGAAGCTTTCTTT. Protein product: CASSPRAFTTEAFF.

V usage is TRBV9 and J usage is TRBJ2-7, with 8 bases aligning to TRBD1. Trimming removed 2 bases from V and 0 bases from J; junction bases left unmatched: 13. CDR1 SGDLS and CDR2 YYNGEE come from the germline V gene. The CDR3 has 18 amino acids. This CDR3 is CASSVGGRGLLFSYEQYF. The CDR3 DNA sequence: TGTGCCAGCAGCGTGGGTGGCAGGGGGCTTCTCTTCTCCTACGAGCAGTACTTC.

This clonotype has only one observation. The J gene is TRBJ2-2, the V gene TRBV11-2, with D possibly TRBD1 on 6 matching bases. CDR3 length: 14 amino acids. V dropped 1 base and J dropped 5 bases, with 8 bases sitting between them. Germline V lookup: CDR1 SGHAT, CDR2 FQNNGV. In DNA, the CDR3 is TGTGCCAGCAGCTTAGGGCAGGGGACCGGGGAGCTGTTTTTT. The encoded protein is CASSLGQGTGELFF.

In this sample, this clonotype turned up many times. The chain employs TRBV7-2 and TRBJ1-2; weak D call: TRBD1 (6 bases). The CDR3 loop spans 15 amino acids. V dropped 3 bases and J dropped 2 bases, with 13 bases sitting between them. The germline CDR1 and CDR2 sequences are SGHTA and FQGNSA. The CDR3 loop reads CASSFHRENNYGYTF. CDR3 DNA: TGTGCCAGCAGCTTCCACAGGGAAAACAACTATGGCTACACCTTC. Based on the CDR3 plus reference TRBV7-2 and TRBJ1-2, the full variable domain is GAGVSQSPSNKVTEKGKDVELRCDPISGHTALYWYRQSLGQGLEFLIYFQGNSAPDKSGLPSDRFSAERTGGSVSTLTIQRTQQEDSAVYLCASSFHRENNYGYTFGSGTRLTVV.

The chain carries TRBV7-6 and TRBJ2-1, with a weak D call TRBD2 (5 bases). CDR3 length: 17 amino acids. The V and J ends lost 0 bases and 0 bases respectively, with 12 bases between them. In germline, CDR1 is SGHVS, CDR2 FNYEAQ. As DNA, the CDR3 is TGTGCCAGCAGCTTAGCGCGAATAGGGAGCTCCTACAATGAGCAGTTCTTC. It yields the protein CASSLARIGSSYNEQFF.